A selection of T cell receptor beta chains follows, all from one sample in a study of blood T cells in healthy people across ages. TCRdb re-called the 5' RACE reads through MiXCR, storing one row per CDR3 protein. In the table there are more than 1 million distinct CDR3 sequences, around 43% of which are singletons. Sequences were obtained from blood. Receptor source: a woman aged 60-75 years in good health. Both conserved end residues are trimmed from each CDR3.

length: 12; J: TRBJ2-1; V: TRBV9; CDR3: ASSVNFGRDEQF
length: 11; J: TRBJ2-7; V: TRBV12-3/TRBV12-4; CDR3: ASTWTGGGEQY
length: 14; J: TRBJ2-1; V: TRBV29-1; CDR3: SVAGAGVGSYNEQF
length: 15; J: TRBJ2-3; V: TRBV15; CDR3: ATSRVGALLRTDTQY
length: 12; J: TRBJ2-2; V: TRBV7-8; CDR3: ASSLAVSAGELF
length: 13; J: TRBJ1-5; V: TRBV3-1; CDR3: ASSHSGLSNQPQH
length: 15; J: TRBJ2-1; V: TRBV12-5; CDR3: ASGPRTSVGSYNEQF
length: 13; J: TRBJ1-2; V: TRBV2; CDR3: ASSGRSRVGYGYT
length: 13; J: TRBJ2-7; V: TRBV28; CDR3: ASISRDRGFYEQY
length: 11; J: TRBJ1-1; V: TRBV27; CDR3: ASSPGFNTEAF
length: 13; J: TRBJ2-7; V: TRBV4-1; CDR3: ASSQDPSGVYEQY